Listed below are T cell receptor beta chains from one sample, sequenced in a study of blood T cells in healthy people across ages. TCRdb re-called the 5' RACE reads with MiXCR, one entry per CDR3 protein. The repertoire holds around 500,000 distinct CDR3 sequences, about 26% seen once, with 3.6% in the top ten. These data are also associated with another study on T cells of mothers and their children.

The source material was blood. These receptors originate from a boy between 2 and 10 years old in good health. CDR3s include the opening cysteine and the closing phenylalanine or tryptophan. D genes are given only for firm matches. Clone size appears in some rows only: once, few, many, or a class for an expanded clone.

V gene	J gene	clone size	D gene	CDR3 DNA	CDR3 protein
TRBV7-2	TRBJ2-5	.	TRBD2	TGTGCCAGCAGCTTACTGCCAGCGGGGGAAGAGACCCAGTACTTC	CASSLLPAGEETQYF
TRBV7-9	TRBJ2-2	few	TRBD1	TGTGCCAGCAGCCCGACAGGGCCCGGGGAGCTGTTTTTT	CASSPTGPGELFF
TRBV7-6	TRBJ2-3	.	TRBD1	TGTGCCAGCAGCTTAGAGGCAGGGGGCGCAGATACGCAGTATTTT	CASSLEAGGADTQYF
TRBV20-1	TRBJ1-5	few	.	TGCAGTGCTCAGTACGGTGGGCCTAATCAGCCCCAGCATTTT	CSAQYGGPNQPQHF
TRBV29-1	TRBJ2-7	few	.	TGCAGCGTTTCCGGGATCTCCTCCTACGAGCAGTACTTC	CSVSGISSYEQYF
TRBV15	TRBJ1-3	.	.	TGTGCCACCAGCAGAGCCAATGGAAACACCATATATTTT	CATSRANGNTIYF
TRBV7-2	TRBJ1-4	few	.	TGTGCCAGCAGCCAACAGGACTATGAAAAACTGTTTTTT	CASSQQDYEKLFF
TRBV6-5	TRBJ2-5	few	.	TGTGCCAGCACTCGGCTTGGCGCGAAGACCCAGTACTTC	CASTRLGAKTQYF
TRBV12-5	TRBJ2-1	.	.	TGTGCTAGTGGTTTGGTAGTCGGAGGTGGGAATGAGCAGTTCTTC	CASGLVVGGGNEQFF
TRBV21-1	TRBJ2-5	few	.	TGTGCCAGCAGCAAAGAAGGCAGCGAAGAGGCCCAGTACTTC	CASSKEGSEEAQYF
TRBV6-6	TRBJ2-5	few	TRBD2	TGTGCCAGCAACAGCGGGGGGCAAGAGACCCAGTACTTC	CASNSGGQETQYF
TRBV29-1	TRBJ1-2	.	.	TGCAGCGTTGAAGATCGGCCGACGTCAGGTGGCTACACCTTC	CSVEDRPTSGGYTF
TRBV6-1	TRBJ2-7	.	.	TGTGCCAGCAGGTTAGCCGACAGCTCCTACGAGCAGTACTTC	CASRLADSSYEQYF
TRBV20-1	TRBJ2-1	.	TRBD2	TGCAGTGCTCGACTAGCGGGGGGGCCCCGGGGTTCCTACAATGAGCAGTTCTTC	CSARLAGGPRGSYNEQFF
TRBV5-1	TRBJ2-5	many	TRBD2	TGCGCCAGCAGCTTTAGCGGGGTTCAAGAGACCCAGTACTTC	CASSFSGVQETQYF
TRBV29-1	TRBJ2-5	few	TRBD1	TGCAGCGTTGCGGGAGACAGGGGGAAAGAGACCCAGTACTTC	CSVAGDRGKETQYF
TRBV12-3/TRBV12-4	TRBJ1-3	.	.	TGTGCCAGCAGTCTAAGACGAGGATTCTCTGGAAACACCATATATTTT	CASSLRRGFSGNTIYF
TRBV12-3/TRBV12-4	TRBJ2-2	.	.	TGTGCCAGCAGGGCTACTAGTTACGGGGAGCTGTTTTTT	CASRATSYGELFF
TRBV18	TRBJ2-5	.	.	TGTGCCAGCTCACCACCGGGCAACCAAGAGACCCAGTACTTC	CASSPPGNQETQYF
TRBV9	TRBJ2-7	.	TRBD1	TGTGCCAGCAGCGGGGGACAGGGTTCCTACGAGCAGTACTTC	CASSGGQGSYEQYF
TRBV29-1	TRBJ2-5	few	.	TGCAGCGTATCCGGTCGGCTAGGGGTAGAGACCCAGTACTTC	CSVSGRLGVETQYF
TRBV9	TRBJ2-5	.	TRBD2	TGTGCCAGCAGTGCGACTAGCGGGAGACGAGAGACCCAGTACTTC	CASSATSGRRETQYF
TRBV7-2	TRBJ2-4	.	TRBD2	TGCGCCAGCAGCTTACACCCGACTAGCGGGAACGGACCTTGGGGCAAAAACATTCAGTACTTC	CASSLHPTSGNGPWGKNIQYF
TRBV3-1	TRBJ2-3	once	.	TGTGCCAGCAGCCCAACGGCGGGCAACACAGATACGCAGTATTTT	CASSPTAGNTDTQYF
TRBV10-3	TRBJ2-4	few	TRBD2	TGTGCCATCAGGGGCACTAGCGTCTTTGGGGAAAACATTCAGTACTTC	CAIRGTSVFGENIQYF
TRBV5-1	TRBJ1-2	few	.	TGCGCCAGCAGCTCCTCCTCGCCGACAGGCAAATATGGCTACACCTTC	CASSSSSPTGKYGYTF
TRBV28	TRBJ1-6	few	.	TGTGCCAGCAGTGCCGGGCCCCGGAACTACTATAATTCACCCCTCCACTTT	CASSAGPRNYYNSPLHF
TRBV4-3	TRBJ2-3	.	.	TGCGCCAGCAGCCAAGATCACTTAGGGGGAGGGCCAGATACGCAGTATTTT	CASSQDHLGGGPDTQYF
TRBV12-5	TRBJ2-5	few	TRBD1	TGTGCTAGTGGTTTGGTACCCAACAGACCGGGACAGTTTTTCCAAGAGACCCAGTACTTC	CASGLVPNRPGQFFQETQYF
TRBV28	TRBJ2-5	few	.	TGTGCCAGCAGCCCTGTGGGGGCGGAGGCTGAAGAGACCCAGTACTTC	CASSPVGAEAEETQYF
TRBV9	TRBJ2-2	.	TRBD2	TGTGCCAGCAGCGTAGGCAGCGGGGGGACTCAAACCGGGGAGCTGTTTTTT	CASSVGSGGTQTGELFF
TRBV6-5	TRBJ2-2	few	.	TGTGCCAGCAGTTACTTCCCGCAGGCCCTCTCTACCGGGGAGCTGTTTTTT	CASSYFPQALSTGELFF
TRBV29-1	TRBJ2-5	.	TRBD1	TGCAGCGCTACGGGACCCCTACAGGGGGCACAAGAGACCCAGTACTTC	CSATGPLQGAQETQYF
TRBV30	TRBJ1-2	few	.	TGTGCCTGGAGAGCCGGTCCTGGGGGCTACACCTTC	CAWRAGPGGYTF
TRBV7-3	TRBJ2-5	few	.	TGTGCCAGCAGCTTACACGGGGGACAAGAGACCCAGTACTTC	CASSLHGGQETQYF
TRBV20-1	TRBJ1-2	.	.	TGCAGTGCTACGAGACTCCCCCAGGGCGATAACTATGGCTACACCTTC	CSATRLPQGDNYGYTF
TRBV7-8	TRBJ2-7	few	.	TGTGCCAGCAGCCACCTAGTCGGAGGGTCCTACGAGCAGTACTTC	CASSHLVGGSYEQYF
TRBV10-3	TRBJ1-2	few	.	TGTGCCATCAGTGAGTCGAAGGGGACTAACTATGGCTACACCTTC	CAISESKGTNYGYTF
TRBV20-1	TRBJ2-1	.	.	TGCAGTGCTAGCGGGATGGTCCCCAATGAGCAGTTCTTC	CSASGMVPNEQFF
TRBV5-1	TRBJ2-3	few	.	TGCGCCAGCAGGCGGGACTCAACTTACACAGATACGCAGTATTTT	CASRRDSTYTDTQYF
TRBV12-5	TRBJ2-7	few	TRBD1	TGTGCTAGTGGTTTGGTACAGGGGGGTAGCTCCTACGAGCAGTACTTC	CASGLVQGGSSYEQYF
TRBV18	TRBJ1-2	.	.	TGTGCCAGCTCACTGGGTCGGACAGACTATGGCTACACCTTC	CASSLGRTDYGYTF
TRBV20-1	TRBJ2-7	few	.	TGCAGTGCTAGGTCGCCAGGGGGGGTAGTCGAGCAGTACTTC	CSARSPGGVVEQYF
TRBV20-1	TRBJ2-4	.	.	TGCAGTGCTAGTGGCGTCGGGAACCAAAACATTCAGTACTTC	CSASGVGNQNIQYF